This T cell receptor (beta chain) derives from a study of shared clonotypes between healthy human individuals. The CDR3 consists of 15 residues. With V trimmed by 6 bases and J by 3 bases, 7 bases remained unmatched. Germline CDR1 reads MDHEN; CDR2 reads SYDVKM. Of note for this clone: Its antigen is currently unknown.

General observations from the study: Generally, estimated richness proved larger in naive subsets than it did in memory subsets.

When replicate PCRs were run on sorted subsets, they used 200 to 250 ng DNA, about 30,000 T cell genomes. In the original processing: Filtering differed since immunoSEQ provided only junctions, with no quality scores. Sequenced by immunoSEQ multiplex PCR; TCRdb stores in-frame clones only, minus some. Clone size and the V and J calls come from that table; the DNA yielded D and trimming. Of over a million clones in the sample, approximately 76% were seen once. CD45RA-negative memory and CD45RA+ naive subsets were split from the CD4+ cells. This receptor was obtained from a man aged 18-30 years in good health. Sequencing was carried out using memory CD4+ T cells sorted from blood. As to subset: CD45RA-negative fraction. V is TRBV28 and J is TRBJ1-4; 7 bases match TRBD1. CDR3 sequence reads: CASRAQGGSNEKLFF. The CDR3 region has the DNA TGTGCCAGCAGGGCCCAGGGGGGATCTAATGAAAAACTGTTTTTT.